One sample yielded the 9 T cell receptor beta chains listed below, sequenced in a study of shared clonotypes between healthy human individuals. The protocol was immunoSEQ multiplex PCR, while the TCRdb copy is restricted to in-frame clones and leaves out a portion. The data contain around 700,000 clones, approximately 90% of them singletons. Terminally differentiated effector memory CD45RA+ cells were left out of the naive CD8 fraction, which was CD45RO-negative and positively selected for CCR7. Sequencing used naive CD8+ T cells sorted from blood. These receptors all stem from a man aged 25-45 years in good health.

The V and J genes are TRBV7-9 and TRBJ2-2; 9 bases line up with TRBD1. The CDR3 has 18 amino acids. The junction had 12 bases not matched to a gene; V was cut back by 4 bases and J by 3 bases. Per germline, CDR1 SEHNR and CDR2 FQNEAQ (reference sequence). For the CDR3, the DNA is TGTGCCAGCAGCTCCCCCGCCACGGGACAGGGCTACACCGGGGAGCTGTTTTTT. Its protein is CASSSPATGQGYTGELFF.

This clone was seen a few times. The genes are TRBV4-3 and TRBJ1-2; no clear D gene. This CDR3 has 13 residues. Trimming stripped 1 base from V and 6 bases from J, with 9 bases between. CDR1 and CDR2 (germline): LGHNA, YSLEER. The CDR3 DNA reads TGCGCCAGCAGCCAAGGTTACAAAGATGGCTACACCTTC. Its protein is CASSQGYKDGYTF.

This CDR3 is CASSQAGGVVYNEQFF. The CDR3 DNA is TGTGCCAGCAGCCAAGCCGGGGGGGTGGTCTACAATGAGCAGTTCTTC. J is TRBJ2-1 and V is TRBV14; 8 nucleotides match TRBD2. J gave up 3 bases and V 1 base, and 5 bases lay outside the gene matches. Germline V gives CDR1 SGHDN, CDR2 FVKESK. The CDR3 covers 16 residues.

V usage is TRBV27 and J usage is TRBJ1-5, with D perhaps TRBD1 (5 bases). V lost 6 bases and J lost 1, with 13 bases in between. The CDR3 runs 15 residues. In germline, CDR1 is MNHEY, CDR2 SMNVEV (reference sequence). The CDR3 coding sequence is TGTGCCAGCAGCCCTAGGCGGGGGAGCAATCAGCCCCAGCATTTT. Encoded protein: CASSPRRGSNQPQHF.

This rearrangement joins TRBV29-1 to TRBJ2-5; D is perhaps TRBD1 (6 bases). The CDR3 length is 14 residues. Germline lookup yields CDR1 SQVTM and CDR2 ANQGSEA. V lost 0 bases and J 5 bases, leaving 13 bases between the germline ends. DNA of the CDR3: TGCAGCGTTGAAGATCTCAGGGGCTGGGAGACCCAGTACTTC. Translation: CSVEDLRGWETQYF.

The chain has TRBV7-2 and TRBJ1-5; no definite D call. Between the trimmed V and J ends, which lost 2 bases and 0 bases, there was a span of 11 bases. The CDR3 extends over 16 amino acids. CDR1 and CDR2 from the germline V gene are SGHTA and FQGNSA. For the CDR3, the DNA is TGTGCCAGCAGCTTATTCTGGATGGGTAGCAATCAGCCCCAGCATTTT. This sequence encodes CASSLFWMGSNQPQHF.

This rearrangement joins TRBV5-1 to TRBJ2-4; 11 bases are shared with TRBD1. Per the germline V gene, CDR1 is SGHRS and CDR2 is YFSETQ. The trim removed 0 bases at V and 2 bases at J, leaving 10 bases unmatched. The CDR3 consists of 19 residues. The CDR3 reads CASSLARTGGASTKNIQYF. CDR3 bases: TGCGCCAGCAGCTTGGCCCGGACAGGGGGCGCGTCAACCAAAAACATTCAGTACTTC.

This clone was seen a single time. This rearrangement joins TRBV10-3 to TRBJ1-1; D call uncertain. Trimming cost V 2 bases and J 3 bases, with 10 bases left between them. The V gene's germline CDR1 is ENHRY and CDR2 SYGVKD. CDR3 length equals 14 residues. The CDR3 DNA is TGTGCCATCAGTGAGACAGCAGAACACACTGAAGCTTTCTTT. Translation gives CAISETAEHTEAFF.

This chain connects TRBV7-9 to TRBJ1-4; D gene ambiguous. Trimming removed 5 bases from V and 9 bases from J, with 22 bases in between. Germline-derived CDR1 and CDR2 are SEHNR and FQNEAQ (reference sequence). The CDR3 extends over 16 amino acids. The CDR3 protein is CASSQKSSQIEKKLFF. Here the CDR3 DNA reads TGTGCCAGCAGCCAAAAATCCAGCCAGATTGAGAAAAAACTGTTTTTT.